A selection of T cell receptor beta chains follows, all from one sample in a study of blood T cell repertoires in COVID-19. Clones were read by immunoSEQ multiplex PCR, and TCRdb kept only the in-frame ones, dropping some. This sample has some 90,000 clones, with roughly 72% found just once. Sequenced: peripheral blood. These receptors originate from a woman aged 55-69 years in a cohort sampled during active or convalescent COVID-19. The CDR3 runs from the conserved cysteine through the conserved F or W. The order of the fields is J gene, D gene, clone size, V gene, CDR3 protein, CDR3 DNA. The D gene is left open where the match is weak. A clone size is listed for some rows: how often the clone was seen (once, few, many), or a class if it is expanded.

TRBJ1-1 | TRBD1 | . | TRBV7-8 | CASSFSRGVWSSTEAFF | TGTGCCAGCAGCTTTTCCAGGGGGGTCTGGTCGAGCACTGAAGCTTTCTTT
TRBJ2-3 | . | few | TRBV2 | CASNGGPPTDTQYF | TGTGCCAGCAACGGGGGTCCCCCCACAGATACGCAGTATTTT
TRBJ2-2 | TRBD2 | . | TRBV4-2 | CASSPRLAGGYTGELFF | TGTGCCAGCAGCCCTCGACTAGCGGGGGGCTACACCGGGGAGCTGTTTTTT
TRBJ2-2 | TRBD2 | . | TRBV2 | CASSSSGGAGTGELFF | TGTGCCAGCAGCTCTAGCGGGGGGGCCGGCACCGGGGAGCTGTTTTTT
TRBJ2-5 | TRBD1 | . | TRBV7-9 | CASSLTGGRETQYF | TGTGCCAGCAGTTTGACAGGGGGGAGAGAGACCCAGTACTTC
TRBJ2-3 | . | . | TRBV19 | CASSIGGHTSTDTQYF | TGTGCCAGTAGTATAGGCGGACATACTAGCACAGATACGCAGTATTTT
TRBJ2-3 | TRBD1 | . | TRBV6-5 | CATQGVLTDTQYF | TGTGCCACCCAGGGGGTTCTCACAGATACGCAGTATTTT
TRBJ2-1 | TRBD1 | . | TRBV6-1 | CASSAYLGTGGGEQFF | TGTGCCAGCAGTGCCTACCTCGGGACAGGGGGCGGTGAGCAGTTCTTC
TRBJ2-5 | . | . | TRBV5-1 | CASRGAMTQETQYF | TGCGCCAGCAGGGGGGCCATGACTCAAGAGACCCAGTACTTC
TRBJ2-5 | TRBD1 | once | TRBV18 | CASSPWTGEAETQYF | TGTGCCAGCTCACCTTGGACAGGGGAGGCGGAGACCCAGTACTTC
TRBJ1-1 | TRBD1 | . | TRBV5-1 | CASSGLQGESAFF | TGCGCCAGCAGCGGCCTACAGGGGGAATCAGCTTTCTTT
TRBJ1-6 | . | . | TRBV9 | CASSVGQENSPLHF | TGTGCCAGCAGCGTAGGGCAGGAAAATTCACCCCTCCACTTT
TRBJ1-4 | . | . | TRBV14 | CASSQGGPRGEKLFF | TGTGCCAGCAGCCAAGGGGGACCCAGGGGTGAAAAACTGTTTTTT
TRBJ1-1 | TRBD1 | . | TRBV7-8 | CASSPRQGRVNTEAFF | TGTGCCAGCAGCCCCCGACAGGGGCGGGTGAACACTGAAGCTTTCTTT
TRBJ1-1 | . | once | TRBV20-1 | CSARQRVEAFF | TGCAGTGCTAGACAGCGGGTGGAAGCTTTCTTT
TRBJ1-2 | . | . | TRBV30 | CAWIQGQGYAYGYTF | TGTGCCTGGATTCAAGGGCAGGGCTACGCCTATGGCTACACCTTC
TRBJ2-3 | . | . | TRBV19 | CASTGGPMSDTQYF | TGTGCCAGTACCGGGGGGCCCATGTCAGATACGCAGTATTTT
TRBJ1-1 | . | . | TRBV27 | CAAARGGALYAAFF | TGTGCCGCTGCTCGGGGGGGGGCTCTCTATGCCGCTTTCTTT
TRBJ1-2 | . | . | TRBV9 | CASSATPSAELRQGYTF | TGTGCCAGCAGCGCAACCCCCTCAGCAGAGCTGAGACAGGGCTACACCTTC
TRBJ1-2 | . | . | TRBV10-3 | CAISESLVTSNNYGYTF | TGTGCCATCAGTGAGTCGTTGGTGACAAGCAATAACTATGGCTACACCTTC